One sample yielded the 6 T cell receptor beta chains listed below, sequenced in a study of tumor and adjacent non-tumor tissue in lung cancer. The library came from three nested PCR rounds adapted from ARM-PCR protocols. One entry per CDR3 protein, called by TCRdb with MiXCR from the multiplex PCR reads. This sample yields 43,000 or so distinct CDR3 sequences, of which roughly 66% are seen a single time; around 45% belongs to the top ten. The template was RNA from unsorted bulk tissue. This non-tumor lung sample came from over 3 cm beyond the tumor edge. Material for sequencing was distant non-tumor lung tissue. Receptors were obtained from a man aged 50 to 60 with non-small cell lung cancer.

A word on this clonotype: At one of its ends the junction is not consistent with the germline gene, which may arise from a read error. The chain recombines TRBV11-3 with TRBJ2-3, with D tentatively TRBD2 (6 bases). This CDR3 region has 11 residues. Germline loops: CDR1 SGHNT, CDR2 YENEEA. CDR3 loop: CASSGGDKQYF. CDR3 bases: TGTGCCAGTAGCGGAGGGGATAAGCAGTATTTT.

CDR3 protein: CAGNSPRGGTGELFF. CDR3 in DNA: TGTGCCGGCAACTCCCCCAGGGGGGGCACCGGGGAGCTGTTTTTT. This sequence joins TRBV7-3 and TRBJ2-2, with D perhaps matching TRBD1 or TRBD2 (7 bases each). This CDR3 contains 15 residues. CDR1 is SGHTA and CDR2 is FQGTGA in the germline V gene. V lost 11 bases and J lost 4, with 20 bases in between. Supplemented by reference TRBV7-3 and TRBJ2-2, the full variable domain reads GAGVSQTPSNKVTEKGKYVELRCDPISGHTALYWYRQSLGQGPEFLIYFQGTGAADDSGLPNDRFFAVRPEGSVSTLKIQRTERGDSAVYLCAGNSPRGGTGELFFGEGSRLTVL.

This sequence joins TRBV7-8 and TRBJ2-7, with 7 bases matching TRBD1. The junction had 6 bases not matched to a gene; V was cut back by 5 bases and J by 5 bases. The CDR3 loop spans 13 amino acids. Germline V gene sequence: CDR1 SGHVS, CDR2 FQNEAQ. The CDR3 loop is CASSQCTGDEQYF. DNA for the CDR3: TGTGCCAGCAGCCAGTGTACAGGGGACGAGCAGTACTTC.

This clonotype turned up a few times. A much larger clone lies a single base off, so this may be a read error. The rearrangement links TRBV29-1 to TRBJ1-2; the D is unclear. Germline V gives CDR1 SQVTM, CDR2 ANQGSEA. The CDR3 totals 11 residues. Trimming pared 8 bases from V and 6 bases from J, leaving 13 bases between. The CDR3 is CSLSEADGYTF. CDR3 nucleotides: TGCAGCCTTTCGGAGGCAGATGGCTACACCTTC.

About this clonotype: A read error is possible here, since a much larger clone lies one base away. This chain joins TRBV5-8 and TRBJ2-5; D uncertain. CDR1 and CDR2 (germline): SGHTS, YDEGEE. The CDR3 contains 14 residues. Between the trimmed V and J ends, which lost 4 bases and 4 bases, there was a span of 14 bases. CDR3 in amino acids: CASSRQTWPETQYF. The CDR3 DNA follows: TGTGCCAGCAGCCGTCAGACATGGCCAGAGACCCAGTACTTC.

The chain has TRBV28 and TRBJ2-2, with 8 bases lining up with TRBD1. In germline, CDR1 is MDHEN, CDR2 SYDVKM. J lost 4 bases, V lost 5 bases, and 3 bases had no gene match. The CDR3 consists of 14 residues. For the CDR3, the DNA is TGTGCCAGCAGTATCGGGACAGGCACCGGGGAGCTGTTTTTT. Its protein is CASSIGTGTGELFF.